The clone carrying this T cell receptor (beta chain) was seen a handful of times. Each CDR3 protein gets one entry after TCRdb re-called the 5' RACE reads with MiXCR. The sample lists some 67,000 distinct CDR3 sequences, 16% occurring once. The data are from a study of HIV-infected patients and healthy controls. Germline CDR1 and CDR2: MNHEY and SMNVEV (reference sequence). Losses at the gene ends were 7 bases for V and 0 bases for J; bases not matched to a gene: 11. The CDR3 spans 17 residues. The clonotype was recovered from a human donor in good health. The source material was CD4+ T cells from blood. This chain uses TRBV27 with TRBJ2-1; 8 positions match TRBD2. CDR3 in DNA: TGTGCCAGCATGGCCGTTAGCGGGGCGGGCTCCTACAATGAGCAGTTCTTC. Encoded protein: CASMAVSGAGSYNEQFF.